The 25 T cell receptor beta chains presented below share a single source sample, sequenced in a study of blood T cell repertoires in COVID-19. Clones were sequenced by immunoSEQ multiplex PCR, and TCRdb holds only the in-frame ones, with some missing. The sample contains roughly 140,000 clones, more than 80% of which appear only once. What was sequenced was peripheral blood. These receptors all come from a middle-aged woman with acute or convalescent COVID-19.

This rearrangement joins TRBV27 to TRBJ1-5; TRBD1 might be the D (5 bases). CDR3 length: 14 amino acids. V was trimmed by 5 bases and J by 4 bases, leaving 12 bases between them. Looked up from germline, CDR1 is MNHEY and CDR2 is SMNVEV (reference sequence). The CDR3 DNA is TGTGCCAGCAGTCCGACAGTTTCGAATCAGCCCCAGCATTTT. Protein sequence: CASSPTVSNQPQHF.

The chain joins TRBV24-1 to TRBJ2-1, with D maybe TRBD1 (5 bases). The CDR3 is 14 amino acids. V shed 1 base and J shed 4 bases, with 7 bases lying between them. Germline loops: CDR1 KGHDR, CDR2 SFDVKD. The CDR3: CATSDFRVYNEQFF. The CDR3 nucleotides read TGTGCCACCAGTGATTTCAGGGTGTACAATGAGCAGTTCTTC.

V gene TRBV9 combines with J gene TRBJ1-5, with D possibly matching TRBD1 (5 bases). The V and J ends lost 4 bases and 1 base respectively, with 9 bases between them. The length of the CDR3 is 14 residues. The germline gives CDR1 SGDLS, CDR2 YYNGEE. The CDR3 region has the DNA TGTGCCAGCAGCCCCGGGGGAAGCAATCAGCCCCAGCATTTT. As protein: CASSPGGSNQPQHF.

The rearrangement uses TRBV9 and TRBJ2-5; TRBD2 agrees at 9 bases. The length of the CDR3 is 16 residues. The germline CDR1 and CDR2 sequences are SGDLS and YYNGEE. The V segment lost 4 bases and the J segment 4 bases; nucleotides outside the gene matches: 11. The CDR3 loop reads CASSPPGLAGLETQYF. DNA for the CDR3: TGTGCCAGCAGCCCCCCGGGGCTAGCGGGGTTAGAGACCCAGTACTTC.

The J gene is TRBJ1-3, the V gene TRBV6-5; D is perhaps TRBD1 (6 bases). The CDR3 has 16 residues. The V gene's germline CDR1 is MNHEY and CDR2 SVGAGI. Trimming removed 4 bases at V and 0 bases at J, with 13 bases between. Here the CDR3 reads CASSSQTGFSGNTIYF. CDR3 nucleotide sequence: TGTGCCAGCAGTTCCCAGACAGGCTTCTCTGGAAACACCATATATTTT.

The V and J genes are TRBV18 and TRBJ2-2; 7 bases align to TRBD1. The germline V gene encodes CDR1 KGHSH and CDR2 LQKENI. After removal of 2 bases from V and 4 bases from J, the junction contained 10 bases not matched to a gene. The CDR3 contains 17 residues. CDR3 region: CASSPSLRGRSTGELFF. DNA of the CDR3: TGTGCCAGCTCACCATCCCTAAGGGGGCGGAGCACCGGGGAGCTGTTTTTT.

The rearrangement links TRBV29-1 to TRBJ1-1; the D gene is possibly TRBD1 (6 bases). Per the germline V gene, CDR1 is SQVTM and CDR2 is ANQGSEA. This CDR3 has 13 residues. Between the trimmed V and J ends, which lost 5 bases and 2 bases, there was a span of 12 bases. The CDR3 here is CSVIGQINTEAFF. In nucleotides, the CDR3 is TGCAGCGTTATAGGACAGATCAACACTGAAGCTTTCTTT.

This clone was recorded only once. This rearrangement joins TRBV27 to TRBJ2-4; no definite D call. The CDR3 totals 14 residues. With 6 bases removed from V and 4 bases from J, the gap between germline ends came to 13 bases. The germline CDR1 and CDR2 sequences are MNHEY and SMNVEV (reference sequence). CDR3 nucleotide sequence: TGTGCCAGCAGAAGCCAAGCCACGAAAAACATTCAGTACTTC. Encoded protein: CASRSQATKNIQYF.

Written as DNA, the CDR3 is TGTGCCAGTAGTATACAGGAGGGACTCTACGAGCAGTACTTC. Translation: CASSIQEGLYEQYF. The chain is built from TRBV19 and TRBJ2-7; D is possibly TRBD2 (6 bases). The CDR3 covers 14 residues. V was shortened by 2 bases and J by 3 bases, with 11 bases between the two germline ends. CDR1 LNHDA and CDR2 SQIVND come from the germline V gene (reference sequence).

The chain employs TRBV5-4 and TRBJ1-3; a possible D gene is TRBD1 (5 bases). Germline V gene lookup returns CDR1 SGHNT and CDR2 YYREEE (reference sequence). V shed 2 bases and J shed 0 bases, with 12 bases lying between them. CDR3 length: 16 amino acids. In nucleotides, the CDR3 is TGTGCCAGCAGCTTCGTAGGGGCCGTCTCTGGAAACACCATATATTTT. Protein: CASSFVGAVSGNTIYF.

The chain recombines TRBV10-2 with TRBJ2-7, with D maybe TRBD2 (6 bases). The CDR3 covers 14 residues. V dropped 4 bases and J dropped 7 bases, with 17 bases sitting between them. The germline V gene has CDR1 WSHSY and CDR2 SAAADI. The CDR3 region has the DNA TGCGCCAGCAGTGTACGCGGGGCGGTGGGGGAGCAGTACTTC. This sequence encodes CASSVRGAVGEQYF.

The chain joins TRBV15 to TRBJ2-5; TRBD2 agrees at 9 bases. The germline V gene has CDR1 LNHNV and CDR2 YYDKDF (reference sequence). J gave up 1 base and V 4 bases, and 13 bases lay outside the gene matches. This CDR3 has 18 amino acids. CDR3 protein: CATSIPRWAGGPQETQYF. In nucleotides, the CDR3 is TGTGCCACCAGCATTCCCCGGTGGGCGGGAGGGCCCCAAGAGACCCAGTACTTC.

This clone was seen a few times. CDR3: CASSYSVGSNQPQHF. CDR3 DNA: TGTGCCAGCAGTTACAGCGTCGGGAGCAATCAGCCCCAGCATTTT. This sequence joins TRBV6-5 and TRBJ1-5; no reliable D call. Trimming left V 2 bases short and J 1 base short, with 9 bases between. Germline CDR1 reads MNHEY; CDR2 reads SVGAGI. This CDR3 spans 15 amino acids.

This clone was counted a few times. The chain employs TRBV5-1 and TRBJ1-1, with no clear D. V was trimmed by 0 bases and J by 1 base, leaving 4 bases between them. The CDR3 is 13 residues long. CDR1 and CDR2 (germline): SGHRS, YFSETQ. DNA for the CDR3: TGCGCCAGCAGCTTGGACACGAACACTGAAGCTTTCTTT. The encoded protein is CASSLDTNTEAFF.

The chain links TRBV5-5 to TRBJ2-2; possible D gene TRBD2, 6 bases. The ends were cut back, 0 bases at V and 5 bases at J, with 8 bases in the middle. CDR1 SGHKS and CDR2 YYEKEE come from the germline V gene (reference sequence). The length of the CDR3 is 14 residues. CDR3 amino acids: CASSLGGVTGELFF. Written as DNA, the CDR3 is TGTGCCAGCAGCTTGGGCGGGGTTACCGGGGAGCTGTTTTTT.

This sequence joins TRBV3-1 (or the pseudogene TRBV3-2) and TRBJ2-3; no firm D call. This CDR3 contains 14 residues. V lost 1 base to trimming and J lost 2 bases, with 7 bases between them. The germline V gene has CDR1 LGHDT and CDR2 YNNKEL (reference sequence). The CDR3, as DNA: TGTGCCAGCAGCCAAGGAACTTCCACAGATACGCAGTATTTT. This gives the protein CASSQGTSTDTQYF.

The DNA of the CDR3 is TGTGCCTGGAGGGACAGGGGGATGGCAGATACGCAGTATTTT. Residues: CAWRDRGMADTQYF. The chain combines TRBV30 with TRBJ2-3; 10 positions agree with TRBD1. This CDR3 is 14 amino acids long. Germline lookup yields CDR1 GTSNPN and CDR2 SVGIG (reference sequence). V shed 3 bases and J 4 bases; nucleotides not matched to a gene: 4.

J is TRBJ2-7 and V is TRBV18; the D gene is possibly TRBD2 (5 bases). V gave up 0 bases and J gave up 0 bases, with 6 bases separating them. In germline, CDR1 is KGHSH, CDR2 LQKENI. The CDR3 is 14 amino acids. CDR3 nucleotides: TGTGCCAGCTCACCACCAGGGAGCTCCTACGAGCAGTACTTC. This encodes CASSPPGSSYEQYF.

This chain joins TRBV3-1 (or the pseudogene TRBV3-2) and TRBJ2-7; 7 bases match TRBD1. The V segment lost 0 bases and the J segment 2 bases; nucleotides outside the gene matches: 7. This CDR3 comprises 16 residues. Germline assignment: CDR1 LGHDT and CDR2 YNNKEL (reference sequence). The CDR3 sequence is CASSQDRAQGAYEQYF. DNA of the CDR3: TGTGCCAGCAGCCAAGATCGGGCGCAGGGGGCCTACGAGCAGTACTTC.

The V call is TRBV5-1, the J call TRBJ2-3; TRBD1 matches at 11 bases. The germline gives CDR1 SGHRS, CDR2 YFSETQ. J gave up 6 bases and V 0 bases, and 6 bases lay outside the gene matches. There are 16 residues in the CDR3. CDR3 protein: CASSLEGQGAWDTQYF. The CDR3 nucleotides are TGCGCCAGCAGCTTGGAAGGACAGGGGGCATGGGATACGCAGTATTTT.

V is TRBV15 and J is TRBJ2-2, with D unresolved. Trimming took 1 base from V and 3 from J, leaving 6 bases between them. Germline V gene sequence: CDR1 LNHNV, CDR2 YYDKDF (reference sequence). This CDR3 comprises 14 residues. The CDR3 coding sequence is TGTGCCACCAGCAGAGTACGAGACACCGGGGAGCTGTTTTTT. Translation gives CATSRVRDTGELFF.

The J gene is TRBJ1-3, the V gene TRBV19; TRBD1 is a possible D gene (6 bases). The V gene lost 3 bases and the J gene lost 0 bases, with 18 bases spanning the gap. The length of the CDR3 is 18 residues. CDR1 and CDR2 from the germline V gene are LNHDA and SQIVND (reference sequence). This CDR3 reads CASSIKRTVASSGNTIYF. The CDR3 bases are TGTGCCAGTAGTATTAAAAGGACAGTAGCAAGCTCTGGAAACACCATATATTTT.

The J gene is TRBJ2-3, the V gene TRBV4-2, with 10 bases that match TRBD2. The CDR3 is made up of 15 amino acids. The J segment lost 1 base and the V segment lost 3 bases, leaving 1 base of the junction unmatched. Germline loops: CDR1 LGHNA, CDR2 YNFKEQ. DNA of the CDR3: TGTGCCAGCAGCCATACTAGCGGGGGCACAGATACGCAGTATTTT. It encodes CASSHTSGGTDTQYF.

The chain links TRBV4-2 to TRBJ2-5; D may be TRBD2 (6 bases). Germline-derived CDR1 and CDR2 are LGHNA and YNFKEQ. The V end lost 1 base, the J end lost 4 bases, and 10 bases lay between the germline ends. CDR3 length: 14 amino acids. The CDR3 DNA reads TGTGCCAGCAGCCAAGCGTCCGGGGGAGAGACCCAGTACTTC. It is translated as CASSQASGGETQYF.

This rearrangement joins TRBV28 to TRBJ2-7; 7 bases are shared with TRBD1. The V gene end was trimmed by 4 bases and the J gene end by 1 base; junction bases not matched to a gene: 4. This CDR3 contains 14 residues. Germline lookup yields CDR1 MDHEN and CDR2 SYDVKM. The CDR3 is CASSSTGSSYEQYF. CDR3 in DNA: TGTGCCAGCAGTTCGACAGGGTCTTCCTACGAGCAGTACTTC.